Detailed here is one TCR beta chain. The antigen is unknown. Germline V CDR1 and CDR2: SGHVS, FQNEAQ. The junction had 8 bases not matched to a gene; V was cut back by 0 bases and J by 1 base. The CDR3 totals 17 residues. Only in-frame clones appear in the TCRdb table, and some are missing; sequencing was by immunoSEQ multiplex PCR. The sample has some 100,000 clones, around 86% seen once. These data come from a study of radiotherapy plus CTLA-4 blockade in lung cancer. Study results and limitations: Early clonal dynamics of blood T cells, together with interferon-beta, were reported as the best response predictor.

The sample consisted of peripheral blood, taken from a patient treated with radiotherapy plus ipilimumab. The chain recombines TRBV7-8 with TRBJ2-7, with 8 bases that match TRBD2. The TCR comes from a human donor with non-small cell lung cancer that progressed on radiotherapy plus ipilimumab. CDR3 in DNA: TGTGCCAGCAGCTTAGCGTCCGGCGGGGGGTATTCCTACGAGCAGTACTTC. It encodes CASSLASGGGYSYEQYF. The full variable domain, with the rest looked up from reference TRBV7-8 and TRBJ2-7, is GAGVSQSPRYKVAKRGQDVALRCDPISGHVSLFWYQQALGQGPEFLTYFQNEAQLDKSGLPSDRFFAERPEGSVSTLKIQRTQQEDSAVYLCASSLASGGGYSYEQYFGPGTRLTVT.